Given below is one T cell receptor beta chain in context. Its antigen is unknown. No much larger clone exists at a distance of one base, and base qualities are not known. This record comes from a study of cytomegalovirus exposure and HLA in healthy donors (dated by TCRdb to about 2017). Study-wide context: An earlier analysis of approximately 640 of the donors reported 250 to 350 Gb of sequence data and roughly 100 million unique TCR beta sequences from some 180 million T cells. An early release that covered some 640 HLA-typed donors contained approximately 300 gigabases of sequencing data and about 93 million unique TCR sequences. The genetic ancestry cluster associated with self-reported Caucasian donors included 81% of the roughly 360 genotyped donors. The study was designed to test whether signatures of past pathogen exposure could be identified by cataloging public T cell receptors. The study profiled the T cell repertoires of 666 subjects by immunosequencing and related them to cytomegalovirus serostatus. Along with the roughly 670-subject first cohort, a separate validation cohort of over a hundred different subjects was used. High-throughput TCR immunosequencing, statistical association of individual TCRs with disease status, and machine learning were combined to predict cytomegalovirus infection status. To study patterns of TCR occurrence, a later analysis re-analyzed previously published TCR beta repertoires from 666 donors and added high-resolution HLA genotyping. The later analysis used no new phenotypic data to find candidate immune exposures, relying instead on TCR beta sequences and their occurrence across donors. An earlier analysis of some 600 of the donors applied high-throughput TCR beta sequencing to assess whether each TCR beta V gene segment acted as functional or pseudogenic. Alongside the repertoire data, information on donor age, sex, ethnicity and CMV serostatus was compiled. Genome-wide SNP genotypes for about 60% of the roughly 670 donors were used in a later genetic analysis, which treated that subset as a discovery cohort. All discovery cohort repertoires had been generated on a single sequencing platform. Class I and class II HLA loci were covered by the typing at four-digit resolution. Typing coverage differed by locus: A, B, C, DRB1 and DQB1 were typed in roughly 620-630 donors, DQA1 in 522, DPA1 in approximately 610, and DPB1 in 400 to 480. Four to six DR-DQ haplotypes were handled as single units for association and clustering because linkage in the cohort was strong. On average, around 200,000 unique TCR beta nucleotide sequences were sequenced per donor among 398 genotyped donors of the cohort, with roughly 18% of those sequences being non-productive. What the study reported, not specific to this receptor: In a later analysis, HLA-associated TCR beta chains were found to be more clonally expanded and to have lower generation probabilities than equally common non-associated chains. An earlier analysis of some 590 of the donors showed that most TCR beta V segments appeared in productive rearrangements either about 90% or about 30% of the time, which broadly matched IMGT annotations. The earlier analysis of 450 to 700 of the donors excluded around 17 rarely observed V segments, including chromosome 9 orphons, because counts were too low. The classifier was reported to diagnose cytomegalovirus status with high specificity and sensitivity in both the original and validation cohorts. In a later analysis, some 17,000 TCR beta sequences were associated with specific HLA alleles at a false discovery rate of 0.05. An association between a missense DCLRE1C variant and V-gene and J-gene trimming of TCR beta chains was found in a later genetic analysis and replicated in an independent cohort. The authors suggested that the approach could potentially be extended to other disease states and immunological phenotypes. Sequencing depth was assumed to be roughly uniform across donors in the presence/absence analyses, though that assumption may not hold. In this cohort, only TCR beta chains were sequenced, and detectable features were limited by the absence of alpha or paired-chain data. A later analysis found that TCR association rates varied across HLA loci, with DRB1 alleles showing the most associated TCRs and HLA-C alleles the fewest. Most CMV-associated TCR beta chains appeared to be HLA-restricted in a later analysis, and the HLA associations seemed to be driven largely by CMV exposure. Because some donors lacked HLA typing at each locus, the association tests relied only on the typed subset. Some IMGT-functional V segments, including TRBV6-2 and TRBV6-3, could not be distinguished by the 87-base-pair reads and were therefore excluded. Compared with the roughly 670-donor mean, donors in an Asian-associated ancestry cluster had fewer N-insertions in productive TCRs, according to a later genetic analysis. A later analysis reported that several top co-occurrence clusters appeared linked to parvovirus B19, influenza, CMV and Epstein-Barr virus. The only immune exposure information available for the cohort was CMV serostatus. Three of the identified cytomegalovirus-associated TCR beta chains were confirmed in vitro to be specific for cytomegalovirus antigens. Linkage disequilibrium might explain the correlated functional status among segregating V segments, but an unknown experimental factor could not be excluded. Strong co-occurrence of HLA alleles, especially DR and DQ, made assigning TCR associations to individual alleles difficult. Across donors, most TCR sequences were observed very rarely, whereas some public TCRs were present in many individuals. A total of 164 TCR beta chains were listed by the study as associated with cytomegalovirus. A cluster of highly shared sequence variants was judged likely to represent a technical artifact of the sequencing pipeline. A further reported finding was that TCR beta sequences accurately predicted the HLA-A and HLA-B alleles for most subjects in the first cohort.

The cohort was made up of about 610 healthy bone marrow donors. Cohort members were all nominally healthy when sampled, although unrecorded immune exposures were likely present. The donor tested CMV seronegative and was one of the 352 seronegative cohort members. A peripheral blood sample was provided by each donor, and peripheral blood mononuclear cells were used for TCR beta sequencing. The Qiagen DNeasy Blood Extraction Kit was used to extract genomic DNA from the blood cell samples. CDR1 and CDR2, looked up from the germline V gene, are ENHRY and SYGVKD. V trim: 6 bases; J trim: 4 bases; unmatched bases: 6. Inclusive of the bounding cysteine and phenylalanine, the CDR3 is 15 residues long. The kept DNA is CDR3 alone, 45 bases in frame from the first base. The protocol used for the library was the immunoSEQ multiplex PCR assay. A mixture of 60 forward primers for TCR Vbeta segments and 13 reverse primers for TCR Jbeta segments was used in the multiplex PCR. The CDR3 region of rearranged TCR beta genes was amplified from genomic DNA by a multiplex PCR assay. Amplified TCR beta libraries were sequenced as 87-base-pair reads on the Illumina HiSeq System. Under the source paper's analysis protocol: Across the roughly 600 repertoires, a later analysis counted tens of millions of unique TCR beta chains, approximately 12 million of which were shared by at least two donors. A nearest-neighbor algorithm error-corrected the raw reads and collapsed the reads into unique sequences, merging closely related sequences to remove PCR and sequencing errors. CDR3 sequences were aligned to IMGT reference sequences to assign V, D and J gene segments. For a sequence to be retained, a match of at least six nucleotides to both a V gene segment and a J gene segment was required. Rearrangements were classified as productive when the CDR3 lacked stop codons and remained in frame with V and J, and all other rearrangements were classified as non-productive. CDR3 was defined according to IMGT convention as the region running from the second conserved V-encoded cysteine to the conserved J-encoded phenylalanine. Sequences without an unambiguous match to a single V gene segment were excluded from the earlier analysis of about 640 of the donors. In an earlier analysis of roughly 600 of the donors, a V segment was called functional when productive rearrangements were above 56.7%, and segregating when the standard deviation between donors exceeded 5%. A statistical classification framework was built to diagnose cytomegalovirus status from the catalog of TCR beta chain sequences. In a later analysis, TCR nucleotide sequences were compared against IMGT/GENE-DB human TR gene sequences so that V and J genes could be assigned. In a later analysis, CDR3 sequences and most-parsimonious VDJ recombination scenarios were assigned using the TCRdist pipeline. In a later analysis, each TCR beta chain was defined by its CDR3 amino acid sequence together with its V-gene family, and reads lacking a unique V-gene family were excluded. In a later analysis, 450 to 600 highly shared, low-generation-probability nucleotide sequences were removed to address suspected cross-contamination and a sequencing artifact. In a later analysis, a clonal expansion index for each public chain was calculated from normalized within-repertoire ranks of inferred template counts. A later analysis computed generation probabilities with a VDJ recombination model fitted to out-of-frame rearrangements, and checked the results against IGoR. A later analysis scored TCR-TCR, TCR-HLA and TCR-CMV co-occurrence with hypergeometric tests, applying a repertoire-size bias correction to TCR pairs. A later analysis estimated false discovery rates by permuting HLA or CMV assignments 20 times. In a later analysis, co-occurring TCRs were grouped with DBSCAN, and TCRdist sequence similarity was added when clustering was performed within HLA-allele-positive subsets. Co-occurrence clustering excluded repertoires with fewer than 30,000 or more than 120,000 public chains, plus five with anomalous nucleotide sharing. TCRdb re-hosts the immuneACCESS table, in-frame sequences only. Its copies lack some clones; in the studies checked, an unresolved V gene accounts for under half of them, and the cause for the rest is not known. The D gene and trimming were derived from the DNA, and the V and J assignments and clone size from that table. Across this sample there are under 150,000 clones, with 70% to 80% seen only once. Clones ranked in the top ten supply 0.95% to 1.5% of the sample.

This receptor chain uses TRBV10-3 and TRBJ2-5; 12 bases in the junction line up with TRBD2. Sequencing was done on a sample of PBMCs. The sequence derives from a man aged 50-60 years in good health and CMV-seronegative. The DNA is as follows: TGTGCCATCAGCCCCGGGGGACTAGCGGGAGAGACCCAGTACTTC. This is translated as CAISPGGLAGETQYF.